This passage covers 31 T cell receptor beta chains from one sample sequenced in a study of T cell responses to AZD1222 COVID-19 vaccine. This table comes from immunoSEQ multiplex PCR, and its TCRdb copy is limited to in-frame clones, with some not included. This table holds roughly 140,000 clones, more than 75% found once. This material consisted of peripheral blood, taken on day 0 of MenACWY control vaccination. These receptors all come from an adult in good health.

The chain joins TRBV27 to TRBJ1-4, with 9 bases that match TRBD1. V gave up 9 bases and J gave up 5 bases; unmatched junction bases: 4. Germline-derived CDR1 and CDR2 are MNHEY and SMNVEV (reference sequence). The CDR3 sequence is 13 residues long. Written as DNA, the CDR3 is TGTGCCAGACGACAGGGGGAGAATGAAAAACTGTTTTTT. Translated, it gives CARRQGENEKLFF.

V is TRBV18 and J is TRBJ2-1; 8 bases fit TRBD1. Germline values: CDR1 KGHSH, CDR2 LQKENI. V lost 0 bases to trimming and J lost 3 bases; unmatched junction nucleotides: 7. The CDR3 totals 17 residues. Here the CDR3 reads CASSPPIGTGDYNEQFF. CDR3 coding DNA: TGTGCCAGCTCACCACCGATCGGGACAGGTGACTACAATGAGCAGTTCTTC. The full variable domain, rest sourced from reference TRBV18 and TRBJ2-1, is NAGVMQNPRHLVRRRGQEARLRCSPMKGHSHVYWYRQLPEEGLKFMVYLQKENIIDESGMPKERFSAEFPKEGPSILRIQQVVRGDSAAYFCASSPPIGTGDYNEQFFGPGTRLTVL.

The chain recombines TRBV28 with TRBJ1-2; 12 nucleotides align to TRBD1. The germline gives CDR1 MDHEN, CDR2 SYDVKM. V was clipped by 9 bases and J by 0 bases; unmatched bases: 2. This CDR3 has 14 amino acids. The chain's CDR3 is CASGTGGSNYGYTF. DNA of the CDR3: TGTGCCAGTGGGACAGGGGGCTCTAACTATGGCTACACCTTC.

V usage is TRBV9 and J usage is TRBJ2-2; TRBD2 agrees at 7 bases. Trimming cost V 0 bases and J 3 bases; bases outside gene matches: 5. The CDR3 totals 16 residues. Germline assignment: CDR1 SGDLS and CDR2 YYNGEE. The CDR3 loop is CASSVDSSGYTGELFF. For the CDR3, the DNA is TGTGCCAGCAGCGTAGATTCTAGCGGATACACCGGGGAGCTGTTTTTT.

The V gene is TRBV5-6, the J gene TRBJ1-1; D not certain. Germline CDR1 and CDR2: SGHDT and YYEEEE. V lost 5 bases to trimming and J lost 0 bases, with 5 bases between them. The CDR3 length is 12 residues. CDR3 amino acids: CASRRVNTEAFF. The CDR3 DNA is TGTGCCAGCAGGCGGGTGAACACTGAAGCTTTCTTT.

The rearrangement joins TRBV9 to TRBJ2-7; D possibly matches TRBD1 or TRBD2 (5 bases each). With 4 bases removed from V and 6 bases from J, the gap between germline ends came to 23 bases. Germline V gene sequence: CDR1 SGDLS, CDR2 YYNGEE. The length of the CDR3 is 16 residues. The CDR3 loop is CASSPLPGRILSEQYV. The CDR3 DNA is TGTGCCAGCAGCCCCCTACCGGGACGGATCCTTTCCGAGCAGTACGTC.

This chain links TRBV12-3 or TRBV12-4 with TRBJ1-1; no reliable D call. The CDR3 spans 11 residues. Trimming stripped 5 bases from V and 8 bases from J, with 9 bases between. Here the CDR3 DNA reads TGTGCCAGCAGTGGGTTCTCGGAAGCTTTCTTT. Its translation is CASSGFSEAFF.

The rearrangement links TRBV11-2 to TRBJ1-2; the match to TRBD1 covers 9 bases. Germline CDR1 SGHAT, CDR2 FQNNGV. With V trimmed by 5 bases and J by 6 bases, 10 bases remained unmatched. The length of the CDR3 is 15 residues. In nucleotides, the CDR3 is TGTGCCAGCAGCCCCCAAACAGGGGGCTCCAATGGCTACACCTTC. Translated, it gives CASSPQTGGSNGYTF.

The rearrangement uses TRBV18 and TRBJ1-5, with 7 bases identical to TRBD1. The CDR3 runs 13 residues. From germline, CDR1 is KGHSH and CDR2 LQKENI. V lost 8 bases, J lost 4 bases, and 5 bases stayed unmatched. The CDR3 nucleotides are TGTGCCAGCCAGGAGGACAGGAATCAGCCCCAGCATTTT. Its protein product is CASQEDRNQPQHF.

In this sample, this clone turned up once. For the CDR3, the DNA is TGTGCCAGCAGCTCTGTACCGGGACAGGGGGGTGAAAAACTGTTTTTT. As protein: CASSSVPGQGGEKLFF. This chain joins TRBV5-6 and TRBJ1-4; 11 bases fit TRBD1. The germline V gene encodes CDR1 SGHDT and CDR2 YYEEEE. The CDR3 loop spans 16 amino acids. The J segment lost 7 bases and the V segment lost 3 bases, leaving 8 bases of the junction unmatched.

V usage is TRBV7-8 and J usage is TRBJ2-3; perhaps TRBD2 as D (5 bases). Germline V gene lookup returns CDR1 SGHVS and CDR2 FQNEAQ. The CDR3 is 14 residues long. V was shortened by 0 bases and J by 8 bases, with 12 bases between the two germline ends. CDR3 coding DNA: TGTGCCAGCAGCTTAGCGCCGGAGGTCGGTACGCAGTATTTT. Translation gives CASSLAPEVGTQYF.

V gene TRBV11-2 combines with J gene TRBJ2-7; no clear D gene. The CDR3 totals 12 residues. The germline V gene has CDR1 SGHAT and CDR2 FQNNGV. Trimming removed 2 bases from V and 2 bases from J, with 4 bases in between. CDR3 DNA: TGTGCCAGCAGCTTATTTACCTACGAGCAGTACTTC. Translation: CASSLFTYEQYF.

The gene calls are TRBV12-5 and TRBJ1-1, with 12 bases that match TRBD1. V gave up 4 bases and J gave up 4 bases; unmatched junction bases: 7. CDR3 length: 16 amino acids. Per the germline V gene, CDR1 is LGHNT and CDR2 is FRNRAP. The CDR3 nucleotides read TGTGCTAGTGGTTCCGGGACAGGGGGCAAGCGCACTGAAGCTTTCTTT. Its protein is CASGSGTGGKRTEAFF.

The V gene is TRBV18, the J gene TRBJ1-2; D is perhaps TRBD1 (6 bases). Germline V gene sequence: CDR1 KGHSH, CDR2 LQKENI. V dropped 2 bases and J dropped 2 bases, with 6 bases sitting between them. The CDR3 sequence is 13 residues long. CDR3 nucleotides: TGTGCCAGCTCACCAGACAGGAACTATGGCTACACCTTC. This sequence encodes CASSPDRNYGYTF. Supplemented by reference TRBV18 and TRBJ1-2, the full variable domain reads NAGVMQNPRHLVRRRGQEARLRCSPMKGHSHVYWYRQLPEEGLKFMVYLQKENIIDESGMPKERFSAEFPKEGPSILRIQQVVRGDSAAYFCASSPDRNYGYTFGSGTRLTVV.

The rearrangement uses TRBV7-3 and TRBJ2-1; 11 bases fit TRBD2. Trimming cost V 0 bases and J 7 bases; bases outside gene matches: 5. The CDR3 is made up of 16 amino acids. CDR1 and CDR2 from the germline V gene are SGHTA and FQGTGA. The CDR3 sequence: CASSLTPSGGNNEQFF. The CDR3 coding sequence is TGTGCCAGCAGCTTAACGCCTAGCGGGGGGAATAATGAGCAGTTCTTC.

The genes are TRBV5-1 and TRBJ2-3; D may be TRBD2 (5 bases). The CDR3 totals 14 residues. From germline, CDR1 is SGHRS and CDR2 YFSETQ. V lost 0 bases, J lost 1 base, and 6 bases lay in between. The CDR3 nucleotides read TGCGCCAGCAGCTTGGGGCGGGGCACAGATACGCAGTATTTT. This sequence encodes CASSLGRGTDTQYF.

The V call is TRBV3-1 (or the pseudogene TRBV3-2), the J call TRBJ2-5, with TRBD2 as a possible D gene (5 bases). V was cut by 0 bases and J by 5 bases, with 10 bases left in between. The CDR3 covers 14 residues. CDR1 and CDR2 from the germline V gene are LGHDT and YNNKEL (reference sequence). CDR3 loop: CASSQEGGKETQYF. The CDR3 bases are TGTGCCAGCAGCCAAGAAGGAGGCAAGGAGACCCAGTACTTC.

This clone was seen a handful of times. The J gene is TRBJ1-2, the V gene TRBV7-9; no definite D call. V was shortened by 0 bases and J by 2 bases, with 4 bases between the two germline ends. CDR1 and CDR2 from the germline V gene are SEHNR and FQNEAQ (reference sequence). CDR3 length equals 13 residues. The CDR3 here is CASSLASNYGYTF. The CDR3, as DNA: TGTGCCAGCAGCTTAGCCAGCAACTATGGCTACACCTTC.

This clone appeared once. The chain couples TRBV19 to TRBJ2-7; no definite D call. V was shortened by 1 base and J by 3 bases, with 13 bases between the two germline ends. Germline V gene data show CDR1 as LNHDA and CDR2 as SQIVND (reference sequence). The CDR3 length is 15 residues. The CDR3 coding sequence is TGTGCCAGTAGTATAGGGTACGACCCCATCTACGAGCAGTACTTC. This gives the protein CASSIGYDPIYEQYF.

The V and J genes are TRBV2 and TRBJ1-4, with 8 bases aligning to TRBD1. Trimming took 6 bases from V and 7 from J; bases not matched to a gene: 4. The CDR3 consists of 13 residues. Germline V gene sequence: CDR1 SNHLY, CDR2 FYNNEI. Here the CDR3 reads CASRTGVAEKLFF. CDR3 nucleotide sequence: TGTGCCAGCAGGACAGGGGTGGCTGAAAAACTGTTTTTT.

J is TRBJ1-2 and V is TRBV5-6; D uncertain. V lost 3 bases to trimming and J lost 4 bases, with 10 bases between them. The germline gives CDR1 SGHDT, CDR2 YYEEEE. The CDR3 has 13 amino acids. CDR3 protein: CASSYLPAYGYTF. In nucleotides, the CDR3 is TGTGCCAGCAGCTACCTCCCCGCCTATGGCTACACCTTC.

This clone was counted between two and nine times. The chain joins TRBV2 to TRBJ1-5; D gene unclear. The CDR3 has 14 amino acids. Trimming shortened V by 4 bases and J by 3 bases, and 10 bases separated the two germline ends. From germline, CDR1 is SNHLY and CDR2 FYNNEI. The CDR3 nucleotides are TGTGCCAGCAGTGGGGTAGGGTTCAATCAGCCCCAGCATTTT. It encodes CASSGVGFNQPQHF.

V gene TRBV5-1 combines with J gene TRBJ1-1; D is perhaps TRBD1 (5 bases). In germline, CDR1 is SGHRS, CDR2 YFSETQ. This CDR3 has 13 amino acids. The ends were cut back, 4 bases at V and 4 bases at J, with 11 bases in the middle. CDR3 loop: CASSLGATTEAFF. In nucleotides, the CDR3 is TGCGCCAGCAGCCTCGGGGCCACCACTGAAGCTTTCTTT.

V and J are TRBV21-1 and TRBJ1-2; TRBD1, the table's D call, was not compared with the DNA. TRBV21-1 counts as a pseudogene. This CDR3 is built from 12 residues. The CDR3 DNA reads as TGTGCCAGCAGCAAAGGGGACATTGGCTACACCTTC. This translates into CASSKGDIGYTF.

The chain has TRBV13 and TRBJ1-2; D is unresolved. The V gene's germline CDR1 is PRHDT and CDR2 FYEKMQ (reference sequence). CDR3 length: 15 residues. V gave up 5 bases and J gave up 6 bases, with 19 bases separating them. The CDR3 loop is CASSLRHPERDGYTF. In DNA form, the CDR3 reads TGTGCCAGCAGCCTAAGACACCCCGAACGGGATGGCTACACCTTC. Full variable domain (rest looked up from reference TRBV13 and TRBJ1-2): AAGVIQSPRHLIKEKRETATLKCYPIPRHDTVYWYQQGPGQDPQFLISFYEKMQSDKGSIPDRFSAQQFSDYHSELNMSSLELGDSALYFCASSLRHPERDGYTFGSGTRLTVV.

This clone was detected ten times or more. Other nucleotide sequences in the sample specify the same CDR3. V and J are TRBV27 and TRBJ2-7, with 9 bases lining up with TRBD2. Germline assignment: CDR1 MNHEY and CDR2 SMNVEV (reference sequence). CDR3 size: 14 residues. The V gene end was trimmed by 6 bases and the J gene end by 3 bases; junction bases not matched to a gene: 6. The CDR3 coding sequence is TGTGCCAGCAGGCGCGGGGGGGGCTTCTACGAGCAGTACTTC. As protein: CASRRGGGFYEQYF.

This rearrangement joins TRBV9 to TRBJ2-1, with 7 bases fitting TRBD1. With 3 bases clipped from V and 6 bases from J, the junction kept 6 bases outside the gene matches. Germline V gives CDR1 SGDLS, CDR2 YYNGEE. The length of the CDR3 is 14 residues. CDR3: CASSAENRGNEQFF. DNA for the CDR3: TGTGCCAGCAGCGCGGAGAACAGGGGCAATGAGCAGTTCTTC.

This chain uses TRBV6-1 with TRBJ2-3; D is tentatively TRBD1 or TRBD2 (5 bases each). V dropped 4 bases and J dropped 0 bases, with 14 bases sitting between them. The CDR3 runs to 16 residues. CDR1 is MNHNS and CDR2 is SASEGT in the germline V gene. The CDR3, as DNA: TGTGCCAGCAGTGGCAGGTACGGGGCTAGCACAGATACGCAGTATTTT. Protein product: CASSGRYGASTDTQYF.

This rearrangement joins TRBV7-9 to TRBJ2-1; D gene unclear. Germline V lookup: CDR1 SEHNR, CDR2 FQNEAQ (reference sequence). This CDR3 is 13 amino acids long. V lost 2 bases and J lost 1, with 3 bases in between. This CDR3 reads CASSLWSYNEQFF. As DNA, the CDR3 is TGTGCCAGCAGCTTATGGTCCTACAATGAGCAGTTCTTC. The whole variable domain, remainder taken from reference TRBV7-9 and TRBJ2-1, is DTGVSQNPRHKITKRGQNVTFRCDPISEHNRLYWYRQTLGQGPEFLTYFQNEAQLEKSRLLSDRFSAERPKGSFSTLEIQRTEQGDSAMYLCASSLWSYNEQFFGPGTRLTVL.

V is TRBV27 and J is TRBJ2-3; D ambiguous. CDR3 length: 14 amino acids. The germline V gene encodes CDR1 MNHEY and CDR2 SMNVEV (reference sequence). The V end was cut by 2 bases, the J end by 2 bases, with 8 bases between. DNA for the CDR3: TGTGCCAGCAGTTTAGGGGAAACCACAGATACGCAGTATTTT. Its protein is CASSLGETTDTQYF.

The V call is TRBV6-1, the J call TRBJ2-3; the match to TRBD2 covers 10 bases. The CDR3 has 16 residues. Germline V CDR1 and CDR2: MNHNS, SASEGT. V was pared by 3 bases and J by 0 bases, with 3 bases of the junction left unmatched. CDR3 sequence: CASSESTSGSTDTQYF. The CDR3 DNA follows: TGTGCCAGCAGTGAGTCGACTAGCGGGAGCACAGATACGCAGTATTTT.